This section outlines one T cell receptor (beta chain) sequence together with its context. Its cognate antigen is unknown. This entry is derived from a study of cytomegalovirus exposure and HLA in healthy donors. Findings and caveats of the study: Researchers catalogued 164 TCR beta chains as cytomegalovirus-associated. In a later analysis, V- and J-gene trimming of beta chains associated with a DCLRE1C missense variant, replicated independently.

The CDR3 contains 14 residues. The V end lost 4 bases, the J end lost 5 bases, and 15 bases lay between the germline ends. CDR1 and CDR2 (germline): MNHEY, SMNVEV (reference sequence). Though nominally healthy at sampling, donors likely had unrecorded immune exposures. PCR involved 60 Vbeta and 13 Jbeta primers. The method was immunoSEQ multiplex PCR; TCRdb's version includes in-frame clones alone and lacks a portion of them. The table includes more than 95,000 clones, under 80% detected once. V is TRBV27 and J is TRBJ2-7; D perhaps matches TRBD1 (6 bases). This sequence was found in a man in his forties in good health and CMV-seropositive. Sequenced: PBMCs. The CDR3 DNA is TGTGCCAGCAGTTCACAGGGAAGAATCCACGAGCAGTACTTC. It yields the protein CASSSQGRIHEQYF.